This T cell receptor (beta chain) was recorded in a study of T cell changes during pregnancy in multiple sclerosis. Clones were read by immunoSEQ multiplex PCR, and TCRdb kept only the in-frame ones, dropping some. The data show roughly 34,000 clones, around 90% seen once. The germline CDR1 and CDR2 sequences are LNHDA and SQIVND (reference sequence). V was trimmed by 4 bases and J by 8 bases, leaving 11 bases between them. This CDR3 has 12 residues. This clonotype was sampled from a female donor with multiple sclerosis, enrolled in a pregnancy study. Here the sequenced sample was CD8+ T cells from peripheral blood mononuclear cells, taken in the third trimester of pregnancy. V gene TRBV19 combines with J gene TRBJ1-2; D not resolved. The CDR3 nucleotides read TGTGCCAGTAGTAGCCCAGAGGCGGGCTACACCTTC. The encoded protein is CASSSPEAGYTF.